This T cell receptor (beta chain) was captured by sequencing in a study of siplizumab effects on memory and regulatory T cells. Study findings and constraints: For siplizumab cultures, the suppressive function of their proliferating Tregs was not confirmed. About 80-97% of proliferating CD4+ or CD8+ clones had no assignable naive or memory phenotype. Under siplizumab, an average about 70% of mappable alloreactive CD4+ clones were Treg-derived, compared with over 25% in controls. Memory cells that were CD4+ and unstimulated gave rise to alloreactive sequences, which siplizumab significantly reduced.

This clone showed up just a few times. No antigen is known for it. Within the sample, other DNA sequences also encode this same CDR3. The V end lost 5 bases, the J end lost 6 bases, and 10 bases lay between the germline ends. Per the germline V gene, CDR1 is KGHSH and CDR2 is LQKENI. This CDR3 has 12 amino acids. The assay was immunoSEQ multiplex PCR, and TCRdb's table has in-frame clones only and misses some. The repertoire consists of over 85,000 clones, with roughly 92% occurring once and the leading ten covering 1.3%. This receptor was identified in a human donor in good health. The sequenced sample was CD4+ T cells sorted from blood. The chain combines TRBV18 with TRBJ1-1; tentative D call: TRBD1 (6 bases). CDR3 DNA sequence: TGTGCCAGCTCAGCACAGGGTTCTGAAGCTTTCTTT. Amino acids: CASSAQGSEAFF.